Listed below are T cell receptor beta chains from one sample, sequenced in a study of blood T cell repertoires in COVID-19. Clones were sequenced by immunoSEQ multiplex PCR, and TCRdb holds only the in-frame ones, with some missing. The sample contains about 360,000 clones, around 88% of which appear only once. The material sequenced was peripheral blood. The receptors stem from a woman aged 60-75 years with COVID-19, enrolled during active disease. CDR3s include the opening cysteine and the closing phenylalanine or tryptophan. D genes are given only for firm matches. Clone size is shown for a subset of rows, as once, few, many or a class of expanded clone.

TRBJ2-1	TRBD2	TRBV29-1	NA	TGCAGCGTTGAAAATCCACTAGCGACGGATTATGGGAATGAGCAGTTCTTC	CSVENPLATDYGNEQFF
TRBJ2-1	TRBD2	TRBV9	NA	TGTGCCAGCAGCGTAAGTAAGTGGACTAGCGGGGGTTGGAATGAGCAGTTCTTC	CASSVSKWTSGGWNEQFF
TRBJ2-3	NA	TRBV7-2	NA	TGTGCCAGCAGCTTAGGGTACTCGCAGTATTTT	CASSLGYSQYF
TRBJ1-2	NA	TRBV7-9	once	TGTGCCAGCAGCTTAGCGGGGAAACAGACAGGACGGTATGGCTACACCTTC	CASSLAGKQTGRYGYTF
TRBJ1-2	NA	TRBV4-1	NA	TGCGCCAGCAGCCAAGTTCGACAGGATAACTATGGCTACACCTTC	CASSQVRQDNYGYTF
TRBJ2-5	TRBD2	TRBV7-2	NA	TGTGCCAGCAGCTCTAGCGGGGGGGCCGGTGAGACCCAGTACTTC	CASSSSGGAGETQYF
TRBJ1-2	TRBD1	TRBV7-9	NA	TGTGCCAGCAGCTTAGTAGGGACAGGGTTCTTTGGCTACACCTTC	CASSLVGTGFFGYTF
TRBJ2-5	NA	TRBV5-4	many	TGTGCCAGCAGCTTGGTACTAAGCGGCCAAGAGACCCAGTACTTC	CASSLVLSGQETQYF
TRBJ1-2	TRBD1	TRBV19	NA	TGTGCCAGTAGTGCGCCCAGACAGGGCCTCCCGGGCTATGGCTACACCTTC	CASSAPRQGLPGYGYTF
TRBJ1-1	NA	TRBV7-9	NA	TGTGCCAGCAGCTTCACAGGGTTAGCTTTCTTT	CASSFTGLAFF
TRBJ2-3	NA	TRBV6-5	NA	TGTGCCAGCAGGGGTCGGGGAGATACGCAGTATTTT	CASRGRGDTQYF
TRBJ2-7	NA	TRBV4-3	NA	TGCGCCAGCAGCCAAGAATTGGCAGGGTGGCCTAACGAGCAGTACTTC	CASSQELAGWPNEQYF
TRBJ2-3	TRBD2	TRBV5-1	NA	TGCGCCAGCAGGCGGGGGACTGGGGCCGGCACAGATACGCAGTATTTT	CASRRGTGAGTDTQYF
TRBJ1-2	NA	TRBV12-3/TRBV12-4	NA	TGTGCCAGCAGTCGAGACAGGTCTGGCTACACCTTC	CASSRDRSGYTF
TRBJ2-7	NA	TRBV30	NA	TGTGCCTGGAGTGTCAGCTCCTACGAGCAGTACTTC	CAWSVSSYEQYF
TRBJ2-3	TRBD1	TRBV5-1	NA	TGCGCCAGCAGCTTAGGGGGCACCACAGATACGCAGTATTTT	CASSLGGTTDTQYF
TRBJ1-1	TRBD1	TRBV19	NA	TGTGCCAGTAGTGTCGGGAGGGACAGGAACACTGAAGCTTTCTTT	CASSVGRDRNTEAFF
TRBJ1-2	TRBD1	TRBV7-2	NA	TGTGCCAGCAGCTTGGGACAGGGTATAGAAGGCTACACCTTC	CASSLGQGIEGYTF
TRBJ2-5	TRBD2	TRBV19	NA	TGTGCCAGTAGTTCCGCTAGCGGGAACCAAGAGACCCAGTACTTC	CASSSASGNQETQYF
TRBJ2-5	TRBD2	TRBV6-5	NA	TGTGCCAGCAGCTCTCATAGCGGGGGCGGGGAGACCCAGTACTTC	CASSSHSGGGETQYF
TRBJ2-3	NA	TRBV18	NA	TGTGCCAGCTCACTTTTCCTAGCGACCACAGATACGCAGTATTTT	CASSLFLATTDTQYF
TRBJ2-2	NA	TRBV2	NA	TGTGCCAGCAGTGAATCTTATATCGGGAACACCGGGGAGCTGTTTTTT	CASSESYIGNTGELFF
TRBJ1-1	NA	TRBV11-3	NA	TGTGCCAGCAGCTTTAAGTTCCAGGGCCCTGAAGCTTTCTTT	CASSFKFQGPEAFF
TRBJ2-7	TRBD1	TRBV6-6	NA	TGTGCCAGCAGTTGGGACAGACAGTACTTC	CASSWDRQYF
TRBJ2-7	TRBD1	TRBV7-3	NA	TGTGCCAGCAGCTCTGACAGGGGCTTTACGGCGCAGTACTTC	CASSSDRGFTAQYF
TRBJ1-1	NA	TRBV11-3	NA	TGTGCCAGCAGCTCTGTTGCTGAAGCTTTCTTT	CASSSVAEAFF